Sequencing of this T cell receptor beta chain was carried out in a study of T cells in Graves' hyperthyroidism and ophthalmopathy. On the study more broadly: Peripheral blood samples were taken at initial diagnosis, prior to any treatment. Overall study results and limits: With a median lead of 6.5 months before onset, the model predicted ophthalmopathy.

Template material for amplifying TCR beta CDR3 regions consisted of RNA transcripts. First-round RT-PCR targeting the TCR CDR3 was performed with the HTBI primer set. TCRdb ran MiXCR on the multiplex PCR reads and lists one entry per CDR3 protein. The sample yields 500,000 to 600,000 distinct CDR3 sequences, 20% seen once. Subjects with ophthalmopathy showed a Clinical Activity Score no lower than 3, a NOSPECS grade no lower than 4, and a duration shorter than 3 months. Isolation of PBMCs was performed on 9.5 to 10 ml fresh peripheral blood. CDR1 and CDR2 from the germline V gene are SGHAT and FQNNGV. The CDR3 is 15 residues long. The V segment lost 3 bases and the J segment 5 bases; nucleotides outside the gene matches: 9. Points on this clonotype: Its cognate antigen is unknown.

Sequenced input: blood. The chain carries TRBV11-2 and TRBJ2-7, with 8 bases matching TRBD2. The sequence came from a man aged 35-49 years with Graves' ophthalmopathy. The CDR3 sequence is CASSLGGLGADEQYF. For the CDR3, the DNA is TGTGCCAGCAGCTTGGGGGGACTAGGAGCCGACGAGCAGTACTTC.